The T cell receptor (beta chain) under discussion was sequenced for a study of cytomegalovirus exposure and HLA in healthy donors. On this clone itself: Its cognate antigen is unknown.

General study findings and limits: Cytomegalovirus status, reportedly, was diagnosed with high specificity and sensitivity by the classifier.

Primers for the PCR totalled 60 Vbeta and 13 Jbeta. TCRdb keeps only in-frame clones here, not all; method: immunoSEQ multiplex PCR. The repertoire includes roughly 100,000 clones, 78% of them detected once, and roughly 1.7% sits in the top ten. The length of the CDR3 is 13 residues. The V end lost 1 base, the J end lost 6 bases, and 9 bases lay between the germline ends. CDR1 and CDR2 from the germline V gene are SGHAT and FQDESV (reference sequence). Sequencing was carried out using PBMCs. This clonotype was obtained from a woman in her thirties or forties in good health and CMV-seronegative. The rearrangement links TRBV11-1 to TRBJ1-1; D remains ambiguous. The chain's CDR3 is CASSLGPGSEAFF. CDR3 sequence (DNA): TGTGCCAGCAGCTTAGGGCCCGGGTCTGAAGCTTTCTTT.